Detailed here is one TCR beta chain. This sample was included in a study of blood T cell repertoires in COVID-19. Study background: Both acute and convalescent COVID-19 samples were obtained from the United States, Italy and Spain. PBMCs, B-cell-depleted T cells, or T cells provided the cDNA or gDNA that made up the material.

Authors' data handling: Amplification of reference gene primers was used by the study to estimate nucleated cell counts. Sequenced by immunoSEQ multiplex PCR; TCRdb stores in-frame clones only, minus some. The V and J calls and clone size come from that table; D and trimming were worked out from the DNA. The table has approximately 25,000 clones, approximately 85% seen once. The CDR3 totals 15 residues. The V call is TRBV21-1, the J call TRBJ1-4; the table's D call, TRBD1, has no DNA check behind it. TRBV21-1 is assigned pseudogene status. The TCR originated in a human donor in a cohort sampled during active COVID-19. The specimen was peripheral blood. CDR3 protein: CASRGGGQGNEKLFF. The CDR3 DNA sequence: TGTGCCAGCAGGGGAGGGGGACAGGGAAATGAAAAACTGTTTTTT.